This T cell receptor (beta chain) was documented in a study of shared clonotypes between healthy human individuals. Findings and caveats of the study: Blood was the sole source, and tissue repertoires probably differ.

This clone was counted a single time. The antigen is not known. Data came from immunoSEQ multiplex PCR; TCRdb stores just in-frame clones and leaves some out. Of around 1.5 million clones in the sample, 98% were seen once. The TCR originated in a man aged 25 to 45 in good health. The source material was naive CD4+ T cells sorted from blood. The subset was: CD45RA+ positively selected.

The CDR3 reads CASSGSGRRNEQYF. The CDR3 nucleotides read TGTGCCAGCAGCGGAAGCGGGAGACGGAACGAGCAGTACTTC. The rearrangement uses TRBV28 and TRBJ2-7, with 8 bases lining up with TRBD2. The V segment lost 6 bases and the J segment 5 bases; nucleotides outside the gene matches: 9. CDR3 size: 14 residues. Germline values: CDR1 MDHEN, CDR2 SYDVKM.